One and the same sample provided the 32 T cell receptor beta chains below, sequenced in a study of radiation and T cells in renal cell carcinoma. Documented time point: baseline pretreatment blood. Treatment here: 15 Gy SBRT to primary tumor, nephrectomy 4 weeks later. Using immunoSEQ multiplex PCR, the repertoire was profiled, and TCRdb retains in-frame clones only, with some absent. Among about 50,000 clones, around 83% were seen once, and the ten largest hold roughly a third. This specimen consisted of blood, obtained from a patient whose treatment included radiotherapy and nephrectomy. Every receptor here comes from a woman in her 70s with renal cell carcinoma.

This chain connects TRBV6-5 to TRBJ2-7, with D unclear. Germline loops: CDR1 MNHEY, CDR2 SVGAGI. The CDR3 is 11 amino acids. The germline V and J ends were trimmed by 5 bases and 3 bases, with 5 bases remaining between them. DNA for the CDR3: TGTGCCAGCAGTAAACTCTACGAGCAGTACTTC. Its protein product is CASSKLYEQYF.

This rearrangement joins TRBV2 to TRBJ2-2, with D possibly being TRBD1 (5 bases). V was shortened by 4 bases and J by 3 bases, with 6 bases between the two germline ends. In germline, CDR1 is SNHLY, CDR2 FYNNEI. This CDR3 has 13 residues. CDR3 region: CASSGQYTGELFF. Written as DNA, the CDR3 is TGTGCCAGCAGTGGACAGTACACCGGGGAGCTGTTTTTT.

The rearrangement joins TRBV2 to TRBJ2-1; weak D call: TRBD2 (7 bases). CDR1 SNHLY and CDR2 FYNNEI come from the germline V gene. The V and J ends lost 6 bases and 10 bases respectively, with 22 bases between them. The CDR3 length is 15 residues. The CDR3 reads CASSPSGRPRGEQFF. The CDR3 DNA reads TGTGCCAGCAGCCCCTCCGGGAGGCCGAGGGGGGAGCAGTTCTTC.

The chain carries TRBV30 and TRBJ2-7; 11 nucleotides line up with TRBD2. This CDR3 comprises 16 residues. V trimming: 4 bases; J trimming: 4 bases; junction bases outside the gene matches: 12. Germline V CDR1 and CDR2: GTSNPN, SVGIG (reference sequence). CDR3 loop: CAWNVGGSGRGYEQYF. CDR3 DNA: TGTGCCTGGAATGTCGGGGGTAGCGGGAGGGGATACGAGCAGTACTTC. Complete variable domain (other parts from reference TRBV30 and TRBJ2-7): SQTIHQWPATLVQPVGSPLSLECTVEGTSNPNLYWYRQAAGRGLQLLFYSVGIGQISSEVPQNLSASRPQDRQFILSSKKLLLSDSGFYLCAWNVGGSGRGYEQYFGPGTRLTVT.

The chain uses TRBV23-1 and TRBJ1-1; D is perhaps TRBD1 (6 bases). TRBV23-1 is filed as an ORF, its function uncertain. There are 17 residues in the CDR3. Deletions cut 2 bases from V and 0 bases from J, with 16 bases between. This chain's CDR3 is CASSQGGRPQMNTEAFF. CDR3 nucleotides: TGCGCCAGCAGTCAAGGGGGCAGGCCTCAGATGAACACTGAAGCTTTCTTT.

The CDR3 DNA reads as TGTGCCAGCAGCTGGGGCACAGGGGAAGAGACCCAGTACTTC. Protein: CASSWGTGEETQYF. V usage is TRBV5-5 and J usage is TRBJ2-5; the match to TRBD1 covers 7 bases. CDR1 and CDR2 from the germline V gene are SGHKS and YYEKEE (reference sequence). V shed 3 bases, J shed 3 bases, and the junction held 5 bases outside the gene matches. The CDR3 is 14 amino acids.

Here the CDR3 reads CASRRQGGYEQYF. The CDR3, as DNA: TGTGCCAGCAGACGACAGGGTGGGTACGAGCAGTACTTC. The rearrangement joins TRBV11-2 to TRBJ2-7; TRBD1 aligns across 7 bases. The germline V gene has CDR1 SGHAT and CDR2 FQNNGV. This CDR3 contains 13 residues. J was trimmed by 4 bases and V by 6 bases; bases with no gene match: 6.

This clone was recorded only once. This rearrangement joins TRBV5-4 to TRBJ2-1, with D unresolved. This CDR3 contains 14 residues. Germline CDR1 reads SGHNT; CDR2 reads YYREEE (reference sequence). Trimming took off 2 bases at V and 4 bases at J, with 10 bases between the two ends. The CDR3: CASSFPADYNEQFF. The CDR3 DNA follows: TGTGCCAGCAGCTTCCCGGCTGATTACAATGAGCAGTTCTTC.

This sequence joins TRBV6-5 and TRBJ2-6; D remains unclear. The CDR3 is 16 residues long. V was clipped by 0 bases and J by 4 bases, with 10 bases between them. CDR1 MNHEY and CDR2 SVGAGI come from the germline V gene. CDR3 nucleotides: TGTGCCAGCAGTTACTCAAAGAGAGCCGGGGCCAACGTCCTGACTTTC. Protein: CASSYSKRAGANVLTF.

This chain links TRBV5-1 with TRBJ2-3, with D unresolved. V lost 0 bases, J lost 0 bases, and 2 bases lay in between. Germline CDR1 and CDR2: SGHRS and YFSETQ. The CDR3 has 13 amino acids. The CDR3, as DNA: TGCGCCAGCAGCTTGGGTAGCACAGATACGCAGTATTTT. As protein: CASSLGSTDTQYF.

The chain links TRBV6-5 to TRBJ2-1; D not certain. CDR1 and CDR2 (germline): MNHEY, SVGAGI. This CDR3 comprises 13 residues. Between the trimmed V and J ends, which lost 5 bases and 2 bases, there was a span of 7 bases. The CDR3 reads CASSPYPYNEQFF. The CDR3 region has the DNA TGTGCCAGCAGTCCGTACCCCTACAATGAGCAGTTCTTC.

V is TRBV27 and J is TRBJ2-2; 12 bases match TRBD2. The V segment lost 0 bases and the J segment 7 bases; nucleotides outside the gene matches: 3. There are 16 residues in the CDR3. Germline V lookup: CDR1 MNHEY, CDR2 SMNVEV (reference sequence). The CDR3 here is CASSLSLAGGFGELFF. DNA of the CDR3: TGTGCCAGCAGTTTATCGCTAGCGGGAGGGTTCGGGGAGCTGTTTTTT.

The chain uses TRBV5-1 and TRBJ2-7, with TRBD1 as a possible D gene (5 bases). V lost 6 bases to trimming and J lost 2 bases, with 18 bases between them. From germline, CDR1 is SGHRS and CDR2 YFSETQ. The CDR3 has 15 amino acids. The CDR3 sequence is CASTPQQGPTYEQYF. In DNA, the CDR3 is TGCGCCAGCACCCCCCAGCAGGGCCCAACCTACGAGCAGTACTTC.

The chain carries TRBV2 and TRBJ2-7, with a possible D match to TRBD2 (5 bases). The CDR3 runs to 13 residues. Trimming took 7 bases from V and 2 from J, leaving 12 bases between them. Germline values: CDR1 SNHLY, CDR2 FYNNEI. CDR3 in amino acids: CASTGLSTYEQYF. CDR3 in DNA: TGTGCCAGCACCGGACTGAGCACCTACGAGCAGTACTTC.

V gene TRBV9 combines with J gene TRBJ1-1; the match to TRBD1 covers 8 bases. CDR3 size: 14 residues. Germline values: CDR1 SGDLS, CDR2 YYNGEE. Trimming took 2 bases from V and 9 from J; bases not matched to a gene: 9. CDR3 bases: TGTGCCAGCAGCGTGGGACAGGATCTGTCCCAAGCTTTCTTT. Translated: CASSVGQDLSQAFF.

The CDR3 spells CASSQDLRAYGYTF. The CDR3 DNA reads as TGTGCCAGCAGCCAAGATCTTAGGGCGTATGGCTACACCTTC. The chain links TRBV4-2 to TRBJ1-2; D uncertain. The V and J ends lost 0 bases and 5 bases respectively, with 10 bases between them. This CDR3 is 14 amino acids long. Germline V gene sequence: CDR1 LGHNA, CDR2 YNFKEQ.

In this sample, this clone turned up once. The CDR3 spells CASSSRDGEKLFF. CDR3 DNA: TGTGCCAGCAGCAGCCGGGACGGTGAAAAACTGTTTTTT. This chain uses TRBV7-6 with TRBJ1-4; a possible D gene is TRBD1 (5 bases). In germline, CDR1 is SGHVS, CDR2 FNYEAQ. The ends were cut back, 5 bases at V and 7 bases at J, with 11 bases in the middle. The CDR3 runs to 13 residues.

This rearrangement joins TRBV5-8 to TRBJ1-2, with D perhaps TRBD1 (5 bases). Germline-derived CDR1 and CDR2 are SGHTS and YDEGEE. V was cut by 3 bases and J by 6 bases, with 6 bases left in between. This CDR3 has 11 amino acids. CDR3 DNA: TGTGCCAGCAGCTGGGGGGATGGCTACACCTTC. This gives the protein CASSWGDGYTF.

The CDR3 here is CATSRDQVAENYGYTF. The CDR3 DNA is TGTGCCACCAGCAGAGATCAGGTGGCAGAGAACTATGGCTACACCTTC. The chain employs TRBV15 and TRBJ1-2; D call uncertain. Germline lookup yields CDR1 LNHNV and CDR2 YYDKDF (reference sequence). The germline V and J ends were trimmed by 0 bases and 2 bases, with 13 bases remaining between them. The CDR3 has 16 amino acids.

V usage is TRBV21-1 and J usage is TRBJ1-1. TRBV21-1 corresponds to a pseudogene. The CDR3 contains 14 residues. Here the CDR3 reads CASSPPAGNTEAFF. The CDR3 bases are TGTGCCAGCAGCCCCCCAGCCGGGAACACTGAAGCTTTCTTT.

The V gene is TRBV29-1, the J gene TRBJ1-4, with a possible D match to TRBD1 (5 bases). V gave up 7 bases and J gave up 5 bases, with 11 bases separating them. CDR1 and CDR2 from the germline V gene are SQVTM and ANQGSEA. The CDR3 is made up of 12 amino acids. The chain's CDR3 is CSAEGRNEKLFF. CDR3 sequence (DNA): TGCAGCGCTGAGGGGCGAAATGAAAAACTGTTTTTT. Using reference TRBV29-1 and TRBJ1-4 for the parts outside the CDR3, the full variable domain is SAVISQKPSRDICQRGTSLTIQCQVDSQVTMMFWYRQQPGQSLTLIATANQGSEATYESGFVIDKFPISRPNLTFSTLTVSNMSPEDSSIYLCSAEGRNEKLFFGSGTQLSVL.

The V and J genes are TRBV5-1 and TRBJ2-7, with TRBD1 matching over 7 bases. CDR1 and CDR2 (germline): SGHRS, YFSETQ. CDR3 size: 15 residues. The ends lost 4 bases at V and 0 bases at J; junction bases unmatched: 7. This chain's CDR3 is CASSQARDSSYEQYF. The CDR3 nucleotides read TGCGCCAGCAGCCAGGCCCGGGACAGCTCCTACGAGCAGTACTTC.

V and J are TRBV7-9 and TRBJ1-1; no clear D. Germline assignment: CDR1 SEHNR and CDR2 FQNEAQ (reference sequence). V lost 1 base to trimming and J lost 4 bases, with 13 bases between them. This CDR3 region has 15 residues. The CDR3 region is CASSLGMRRGTEAFF. CDR3 nucleotide sequence: TGTGCCAGCAGCTTAGGAATGAGGCGGGGCACTGAAGCTTTCTTT.

The table lists this clone with a count of one. The chain links TRBV11-1 to TRBJ1-6; 7 positions agree with TRBD1. Looked up from germline, CDR1 is SGHAT and CDR2 is FQDESV (reference sequence). Losses at the gene ends were 5 bases for V and 7 bases for J; bases not matched to a gene: 5. This CDR3 spans 14 amino acids. The CDR3 is CASSHDRANSPLHF. The CDR3 DNA follows: TGTGCCAGCAGCCATGACAGGGCCAATTCACCCCTCCACTTT.

The chain recombines TRBV7-2 with TRBJ1-5; 7 bases line up with TRBD1. The CDR3 is made up of 15 amino acids. Trimming at V came to 1 base and at J to 6 bases, leaving 6 bases not matched to a gene. Germline-derived CDR1 and CDR2 are SGHTA and FQGNSA. CDR3 bases: TGTGCCAGCAGCTTAGAGGCAGGGGGACCTCAGCCCCAGCATTTT. This sequence encodes CASSLEAGGPQPQHF.

The gene calls are TRBV5-6 and TRBJ1-2; TRBD1 aligns across 7 bases. Germline assignment: CDR1 SGHDT and CDR2 YYEEEE. V was clipped by 2 bases and J by 3 bases; unmatched bases: 7. This CDR3 comprises 15 residues. The CDR3: CASSLQMGTDYGYTF. The CDR3 DNA follows: TGTGCCAGCAGCTTACAGATGGGGACAGACTATGGCTACACCTTC.

The rearrangement uses TRBV5-1 and TRBJ1-6, with 9 positions matching TRBD1. The germline V gene has CDR1 SGHRS and CDR2 YFSETQ. The CDR3 runs to 15 residues. With 4 bases clipped from V and 4 bases from J, the junction kept 3 bases outside the gene matches. The CDR3 DNA sequence: TGCGCCAGCAGCGATGGGACAGGGTATAATTCACCCCTCCACTTT. Protein sequence: CASSDGTGYNSPLHF.

The chain carries TRBV29-1 and TRBJ2-1; 8 positions agree with TRBD2. The CDR3 is 18 amino acids. Germline V gives CDR1 SQVTM, CDR2 ANQGSEA. The trim removed 5 bases at V and 0 bases at J, leaving 15 bases unmatched. CDR3 loop: CSVHGTSGGWSSYNEQFF. The CDR3 DNA sequence: TGCAGCGTTCACGGGACTAGTGGGGGGTGGAGCTCCTACAATGAGCAGTTCTTC.

The chain employs TRBV7-2 and TRBJ1-2; D is undetermined. Germline V gives CDR1 SGHTA, CDR2 FQGNSA. This CDR3 is 16 amino acids long. V was cut by 6 bases and J by 1 base, with 18 bases left in between. CDR3 amino acids: CASRDLGVNLNYGYTF. In DNA, the CDR3 is TGTGCCAGCAGGGATCTCGGGGTCAACCTTAACTATGGCTACACCTTC.

The J gene is TRBJ1-1, the V gene TRBV18; D gene ambiguous. Germline CDR1 KGHSH, CDR2 LQKENI. V was clipped by 1 base and J by 0 bases, with 6 bases between them. The CDR3 sequence is 14 residues long. CDR3 loop: CASSPQGMNTEAFF. The CDR3 bases are TGTGCCAGCTCACCACAGGGCATGAACACTGAAGCTTTCTTT.

V and J are TRBV5-1 and TRBJ1-1; D is undetermined. CDR3 size: 14 residues. V was cut by 3 bases and J by 4 bases, with 13 bases left in between. From germline, CDR1 is SGHRS and CDR2 YFSETQ. In nucleotides, the CDR3 is TGCGCCAGCAGCTGGGGAAGAAGCGGCACTGAAGCTTTCTTT. It specifies CASSWGRSGTEAFF.

This clone was seen only a few times. V is TRBV6-1 and J is TRBJ2-3; TRBD2 matches at 11 bases. Germline loops: CDR1 MNHNS, CDR2 SASEGT. The CDR3 has 15 amino acids. V shed 6 bases and J 2 bases; nucleotides not matched to a gene: 4. CDR3 protein: CASRLAGETTDTQYF. Here the CDR3 DNA reads TGTGCCAGCAGACTAGCGGGGGAGACCACAGATACGCAGTATTTT.